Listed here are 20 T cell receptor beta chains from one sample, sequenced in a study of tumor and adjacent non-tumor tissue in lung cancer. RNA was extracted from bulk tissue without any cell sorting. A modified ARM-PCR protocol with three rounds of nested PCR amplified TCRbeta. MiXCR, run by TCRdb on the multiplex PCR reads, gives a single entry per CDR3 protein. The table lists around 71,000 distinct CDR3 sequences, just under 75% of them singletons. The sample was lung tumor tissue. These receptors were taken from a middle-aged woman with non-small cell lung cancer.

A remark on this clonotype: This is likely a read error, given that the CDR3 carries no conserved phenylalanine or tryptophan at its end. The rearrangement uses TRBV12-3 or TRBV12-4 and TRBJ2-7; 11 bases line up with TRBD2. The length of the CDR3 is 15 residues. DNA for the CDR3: TGTGCCTGCAGTTTAGCCGGGACTAGCGGCTACGAGCAGTACTTA. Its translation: CACSLAGTSGYEQYL.

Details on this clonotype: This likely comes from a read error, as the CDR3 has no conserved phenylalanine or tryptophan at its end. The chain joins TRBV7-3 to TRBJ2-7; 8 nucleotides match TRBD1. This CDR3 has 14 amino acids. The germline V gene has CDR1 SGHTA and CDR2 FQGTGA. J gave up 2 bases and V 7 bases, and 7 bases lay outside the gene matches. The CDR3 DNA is TGTGCCAGCATCCCCGGACAGGGAGCCTACGAGCAGTACTTA. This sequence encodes CASIPGQGAYEQYL.

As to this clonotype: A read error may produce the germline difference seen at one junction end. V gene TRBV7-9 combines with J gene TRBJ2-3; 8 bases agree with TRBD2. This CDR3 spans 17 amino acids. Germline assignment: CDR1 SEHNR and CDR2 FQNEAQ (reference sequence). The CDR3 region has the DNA TGTACCAGCAGCGGCCCGGGACTAGGAGGGCCCACAGATACGCAGTACTTT. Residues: CTSSGPGLGGPTDTQYF.

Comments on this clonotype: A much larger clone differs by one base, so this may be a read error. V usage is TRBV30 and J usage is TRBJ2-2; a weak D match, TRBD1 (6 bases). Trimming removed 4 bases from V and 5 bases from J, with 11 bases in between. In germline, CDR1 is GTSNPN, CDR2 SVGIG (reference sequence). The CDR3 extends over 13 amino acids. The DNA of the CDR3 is TGTGCCTGGAAAGCCCAGGGGACCGGGGAGCTGTTTTTT. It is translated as CAWKAQGTGELFF.

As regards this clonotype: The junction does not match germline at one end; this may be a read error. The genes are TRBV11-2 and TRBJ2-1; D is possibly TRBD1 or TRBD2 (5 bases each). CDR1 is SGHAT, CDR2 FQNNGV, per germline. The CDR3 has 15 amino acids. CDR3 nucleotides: TGTGCTAGCAGCCTGGGACCAGCAACCTACAATGAGCGGTACTTC. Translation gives CASSLGPATYNERYF.

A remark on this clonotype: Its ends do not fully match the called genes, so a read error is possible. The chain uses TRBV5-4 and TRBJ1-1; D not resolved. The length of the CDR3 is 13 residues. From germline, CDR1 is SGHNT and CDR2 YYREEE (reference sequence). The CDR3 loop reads CASSVDRNSEAFF. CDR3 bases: TGTGCCAGCAGCGTAGACCGGAACTCTGAAGCTTTCTTT.

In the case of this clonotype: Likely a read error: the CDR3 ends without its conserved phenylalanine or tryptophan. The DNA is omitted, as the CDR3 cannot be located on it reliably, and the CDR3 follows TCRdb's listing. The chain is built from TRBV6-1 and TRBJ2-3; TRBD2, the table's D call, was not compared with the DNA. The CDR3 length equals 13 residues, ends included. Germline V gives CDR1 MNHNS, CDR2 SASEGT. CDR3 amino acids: CAGGGVNTVTLYL.

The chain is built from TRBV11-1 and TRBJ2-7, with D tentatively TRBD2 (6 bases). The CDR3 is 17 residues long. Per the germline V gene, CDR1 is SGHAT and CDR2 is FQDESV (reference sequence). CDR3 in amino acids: CNSSLHPSESLSYEQYF. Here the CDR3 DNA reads TGTAACAGCAGCTTACATCCTAGCGAGAGCCTCTCCTACGAGCAGTACTTC.

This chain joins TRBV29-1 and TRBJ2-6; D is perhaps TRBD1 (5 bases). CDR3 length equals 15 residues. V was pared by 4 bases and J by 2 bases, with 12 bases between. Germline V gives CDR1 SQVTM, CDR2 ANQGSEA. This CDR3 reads CSVGQRLTGANVLTF. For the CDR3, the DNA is TGCAGCGTTGGACAGAGGCTGACTGGGGCCAACGTCCTGACTTTC.

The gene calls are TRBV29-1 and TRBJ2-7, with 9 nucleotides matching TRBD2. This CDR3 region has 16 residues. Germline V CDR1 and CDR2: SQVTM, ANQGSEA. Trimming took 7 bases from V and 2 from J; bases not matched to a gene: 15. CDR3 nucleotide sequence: TGCAGCGCCGCCCGCGCTAGCGGGAATAGAGCCTACGAGCAGTACTTC. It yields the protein CSAARASGNRAYEQYF.

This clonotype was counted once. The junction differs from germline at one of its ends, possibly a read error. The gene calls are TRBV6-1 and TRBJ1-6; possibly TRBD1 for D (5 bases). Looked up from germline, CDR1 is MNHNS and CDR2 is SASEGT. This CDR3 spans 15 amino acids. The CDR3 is CASSELGDSNPPLHF. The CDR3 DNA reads TGTGCCAGCAGTGAACTCGGGGACTCTAATCCACCCCTCCACTTT.

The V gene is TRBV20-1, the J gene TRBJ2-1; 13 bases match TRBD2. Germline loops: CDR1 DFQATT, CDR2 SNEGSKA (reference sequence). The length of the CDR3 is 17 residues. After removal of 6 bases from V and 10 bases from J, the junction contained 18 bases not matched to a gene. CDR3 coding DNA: TGCAGTGCCCCTGATGCCGCGAGGACTAGCGGGAGAGGCGAGCAGTTCTTC. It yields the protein CSAPDAARTSGRGEQFF.

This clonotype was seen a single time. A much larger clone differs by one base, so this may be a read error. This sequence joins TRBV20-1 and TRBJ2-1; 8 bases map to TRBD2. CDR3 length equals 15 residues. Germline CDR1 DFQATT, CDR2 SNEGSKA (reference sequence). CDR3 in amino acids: CSTRPITSGYNEQFF. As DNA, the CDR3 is TGCAGTACTAGACCTATCACTAGCGGCTACAATGAGCAGTTCTTC.

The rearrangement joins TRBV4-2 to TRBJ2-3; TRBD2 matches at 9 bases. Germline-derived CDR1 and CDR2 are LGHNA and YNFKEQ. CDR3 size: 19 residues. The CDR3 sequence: CVSSQDYGSSGSIPDTQYF. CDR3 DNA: TGTGTGAGCAGCCAAGATTACGGGAGTAGCGGGAGTATTCCAGATACGCAGTATTTT.

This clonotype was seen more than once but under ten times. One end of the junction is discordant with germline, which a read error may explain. CDR3 coding DNA: TGCAGTGATAGAGAGGGTAGCGGGACCCGCACAGATACGCAGTATTTT. This translates into CSDREGSGTRTDTQYF. The V gene is TRBV20-1, the J gene TRBJ2-3, with 8 bases lining up with TRBD2. The germline V gene encodes CDR1 DFQATT and CDR2 SNEGSKA (reference sequence). This CDR3 is 16 amino acids long.

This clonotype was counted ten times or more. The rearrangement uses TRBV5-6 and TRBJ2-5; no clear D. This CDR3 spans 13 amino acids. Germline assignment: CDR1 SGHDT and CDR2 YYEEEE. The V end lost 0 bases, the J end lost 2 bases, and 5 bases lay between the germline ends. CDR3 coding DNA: TGTGCCAGCAGCTTGGGCGGTCAAGAGACCCAGTACTTC. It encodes CASSLGGQETQYF.

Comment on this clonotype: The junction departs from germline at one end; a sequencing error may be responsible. The CDR3: CASSLLGGESQHF. CDR3 in DNA: TGCGCCAGTAGCTTGCTCGGGGGGGAGTCCCAGCATTTT. V usage is TRBV5-1 and J usage is TRBJ1-5; TRBD1 might be the D (5 bases). CDR1 is SGHRS and CDR2 is YFSETQ in the germline V gene. The CDR3 loop spans 13 amino acids.

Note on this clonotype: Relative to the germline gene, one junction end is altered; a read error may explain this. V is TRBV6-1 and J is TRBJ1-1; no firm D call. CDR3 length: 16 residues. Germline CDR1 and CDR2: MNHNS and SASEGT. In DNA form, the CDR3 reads TGTGCCGGCAGTCCCCAGTGGGCTACGGTGAACACTGAAGCTTTCTTT. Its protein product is CAGSPQWATVNTEAFF.

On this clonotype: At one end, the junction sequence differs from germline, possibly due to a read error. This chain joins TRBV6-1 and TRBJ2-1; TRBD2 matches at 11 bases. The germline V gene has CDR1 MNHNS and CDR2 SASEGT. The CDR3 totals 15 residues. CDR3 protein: CASNVTSGRDNEQFF. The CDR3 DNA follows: TGTGCCAGCAACGTTACTAGCGGGAGAGACAATGAGCAGTTTTTC.

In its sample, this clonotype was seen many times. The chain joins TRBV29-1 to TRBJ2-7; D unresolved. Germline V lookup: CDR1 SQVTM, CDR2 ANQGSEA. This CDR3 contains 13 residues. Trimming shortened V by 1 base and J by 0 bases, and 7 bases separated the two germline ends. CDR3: CSVEGSTSYEQYF. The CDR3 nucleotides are TGCAGCGTTGAAGGTTCCACCTCCTACGAGCAGTACTTC.